The rows below give T cell receptor beta chains drawn from one sample of a study of blood T cell repertoires in COVID-19. Assay used: immunoSEQ multiplex PCR; TCRdb lists only in-frame clones, some missing. Altogether fewer than 350,000 clones are present, 81% being singletons, with the ten largest covering roughly 2.9%. Sequenced input: peripheral blood. Receptors were obtained from a woman aged 55 to 70 with active or convalescent COVID-19. The CDR3 runs from the conserved cysteine through the conserved F or W. Fields, in order: CDR3 length, D gene, J gene, V gene, clone size, CDR3 DNA, CDR3 protein. A D gene is named only where the DNA matches it firmly. The listing skips clone size in some rows; elsewhere it reads once, few, many or a size class.

CDR3 length: 14; D gene: TRBD2; J gene: TRBJ2-3; V gene: TRBV2; clone size: NA; CDR3 DNA: TGTGCCAGGAGATCCGGGACTAGTTCGGATACGCAGTATTTT; CDR3 protein: CARRSGTSSDTQYF
CDR3 length: 14; D gene: TRBD1; J gene: TRBJ1-2; V gene: TRBV19; clone size: once; CDR3 DNA: TGTGCCAGTAGCCGACAGGGGGCAAACTATGGCTACACCTTC; CDR3 protein: CASSRQGANYGYTF
CDR3 length: 12; D gene: NA; J gene: TRBJ2-3; V gene: TRBV5-1; clone size: NA; CDR3 DNA: TGCGCCAGCAGCAGGGGGACAGATACGCAGTATTTT; CDR3 protein: CASSRGTDTQYF
CDR3 length: 13; D gene: NA; J gene: TRBJ1-1; V gene: TRBV19; clone size: once; CDR3 DNA: TGTGCCAGTAGTATAGTCCCACAGACTGAAGCTTTCTTT; CDR3 protein: CASSIVPQTEAFF
CDR3 length: 12; D gene: NA; J gene: TRBJ1-5; V gene: TRBV27; clone size: once; CDR3 DNA: TGTGCCCGCTCGGGATTCAGCCAGCCCCAGCATTTT; CDR3 protein: CARSGFSQPQHF
CDR3 length: 15; D gene: NA; J gene: TRBJ2-7; V gene: TRBV23-1; clone size: NA; CDR3 DNA: TGCGCCAGCAGTCCCCAGGGACTCCTCCCCTACGAGCAGTACTTC; CDR3 protein: CASSPQGLLPYEQYF
CDR3 length: 16; D gene: TRBD1; J gene: TRBJ2-1; V gene: TRBV6-4; clone size: NA; CDR3 DNA: TGTGCCAGCAGTAGATTCGGGACAGGCATTGGGGACGAGCAGTTCTTC; CDR3 protein: CASSRFGTGIGDEQFF
CDR3 length: 15; D gene: NA; J gene: TRBJ2-1; V gene: TRBV7-8; clone size: NA; CDR3 DNA: TGTGCCAGCAGCTCAAGGGGGGGCACCTACAATGAGCAGTTCTTC; CDR3 protein: CASSSRGGTYNEQFF
CDR3 length: 15; D gene: NA; J gene: TRBJ2-5; V gene: TRBV9; clone size: few; CDR3 DNA: TGTGCCAGCAGCTCCCTATCTTCCCCCCAAGAGACCCAGTACTTC; CDR3 protein: CASSSLSSPQETQYF
CDR3 length: 14; D gene: TRBD2; J gene: TRBJ2-6; V gene: TRBV6-6; clone size: NA; CDR3 DNA: TGTGCCAGCAGTTTTAGCGGGGGGGTAGAAGTCCTGACTTTC; CDR3 protein: CASSFSGGVEVLTF
CDR3 length: 13; D gene: NA; J gene: TRBJ1-1; V gene: TRBV10-3; clone size: once; CDR3 DNA: TGTGCCATCGCATCAGGGGAGAACACTGAAGCTTTCTTT; CDR3 protein: CAIASGENTEAFF
CDR3 length: 15; D gene: TRBD1; J gene: TRBJ2-2; V gene: TRBV18; clone size: NA; CDR3 DNA: TGTGCCAGCTCTCCGGGACAGGGAAGCACCGGGGAGCTGTTTTTT; CDR3 protein: CASSPGQGSTGELFF
CDR3 length: 17; D gene: NA; J gene: TRBJ2-2; V gene: TRBV5-8; clone size: few; CDR3 DNA: TGTGCCAGCAGCTTCCTAGGTCACAGGTCGAACACCGGGGAGCTGTTTTTT; CDR3 protein: CASSFLGHRSNTGELFF
CDR3 length: 17; D gene: TRBD1; J gene: TRBJ2-7; V gene: TRBV5-4; clone size: NA; CDR3 DNA: TGTGCCAGCAGCTGGGATCCGGGACAGGGAGCCGCCTACGAGCAGTACTTC; CDR3 protein: CASSWDPGQGAAYEQYF
CDR3 length: 14; D gene: NA; J gene: TRBJ1-6; V gene: TRBV6-5; clone size: NA; CDR3 DNA: TGTGCCAGCAGCCGAGGACAGAGACATTCACCCCTCCACTTT; CDR3 protein: CASSRGQRHSPLHF
CDR3 length: 13; D gene: TRBD1; J gene: TRBJ1-2; V gene: TRBV5-3; clone size: NA; CDR3 DNA: TGTGCCAGAAGATCGGACAGGGGCCATGGCTACACCTTC; CDR3 protein: CARRSDRGHGYTF
CDR3 length: 14; D gene: NA; J gene: TRBJ2-7; V gene: TRBV6-5; clone size: NA; CDR3 DNA: TGTGCCAGCAGGGACGGACAGATTCCCTACGAGCAGTACTTC; CDR3 protein: CASRDGQIPYEQYF
CDR3 length: 13; D gene: TRBD1; J gene: TRBJ1-1; V gene: TRBV7-9; clone size: NA; CDR3 DNA: TGTGCCAGCACCTGGACAGGGGACACTGAAGCTTTCTTT; CDR3 protein: CASTWTGDTEAFF
CDR3 length: 14; D gene: NA; J gene: TRBJ2-7; V gene: TRBV19; clone size: NA; CDR3 DNA: TGTGCCAGTAGCCTTTCCCCGCCAGGGGTCGAGCAGTACTTC; CDR3 protein: CASSLSPPGVEQYF
CDR3 length: 14; D gene: TRBD2; J gene: TRBJ2-2; V gene: TRBV5-1; clone size: NA; CDR3 DNA: TGCGCCAGCAGCGAGGGACTAAACACCGGGGAGCTGTTTTTT; CDR3 protein: CASSEGLNTGELFF
CDR3 length: 12; D gene: NA; J gene: TRBJ2-7; V gene: TRBV6-5; clone size: NA; CDR3 DNA: TGTGCCAGCAGCCGTGCTCGAGGCGAGCAGTACTTC; CDR3 protein: CASSRARGEQYF
CDR3 length: 14; D gene: TRBD1; J gene: TRBJ1-4; V gene: TRBV6-4; clone size: once; CDR3 DNA: TGTGCCAGCACTCCACAGGGGAAGGGAGAAAAACTGTTTTTT; CDR3 protein: CASTPQGKGEKLFF